The 30 T cell receptor beta chains given below trace back to one sample, sequenced in a study of blood T cells in healthy people across ages. With a J-beta primer mix and a sample-barcoded 5' primer, a second PCR ran 7 to 11 cycles. MiXCR was run by TCRdb on the 5' RACE reads, yielding one entry per CDR3 protein. Of approximately 2,000,000 distinct CDR3 sequences detected, more than 35% appear once; the ten largest clones hold about 23%. Sequencing input: blood. The receptors stem from a human donor in good health.

The chain has TRBV6-2 or TRBV6-3 and TRBJ1-2, with D hard to call. This CDR3 is 14 amino acids long. Trimming shortened V by 7 bases and J by 7 bases, and 19 bases separated the two germline ends. Germline V gene data show CDR1 as MNHEY and CDR2 as SVGEGT. CDR3: CASTFLETKSGYTF. CDR3 DNA sequence: TGTGCCAGCACGTTCCTGGAGACAAAAAGTGGCTACACCTTC.

The V gene is TRBV12-3 or TRBV12-4, the J gene TRBJ1-5; maybe TRBD1 (6 bases). The CDR3 contains 16 residues. V was cut by 3 bases and J by 0 bases, with 12 bases left in between. CDR3 in amino acids: CASSLPGAYSNQPQHF. Written as DNA, the CDR3 is TGTGCCAGCAGTTTGCCAGGGGCCTATAGCAATCAGCCCCAGCATTTT.

This clonotype was recorded a few times. The CDR3 here is CASSPYKGDNSPLHF. CDR3 nucleotide sequence: TGTGCCAGCTCACCATATAAGGGGGACAATTCACCCCTCCACTTT. The chain joins TRBV18 to TRBJ1-6, with D possibly being TRBD1 (6 bases). This CDR3 is 15 amino acids long. V was shortened by 2 bases and J by 7 bases, with 12 bases between the two germline ends. CDR1 and CDR2 from the germline V gene are KGHSH and LQKENI.

A few counts support this clonotype. The gene calls are TRBV20-1 and TRBJ2-7, with 7 positions matching TRBD2. The trim removed 5 bases at V and 3 bases at J, leaving 7 bases unmatched. The CDR3 runs 13 residues. From germline, CDR1 is DFQATT and CDR2 SNEGSKA (reference sequence). The CDR3 reads CSAGGVVHYEQYF. CDR3 sequence (DNA): TGCAGTGCTGGGGGGGTAGTTCACTACGAGCAGTACTTC.

There are a few counts of this clonotype. The chain uses TRBV20-1 and TRBJ2-1; 11 bases are shared with TRBD2. V lost 7 bases and J lost 8; bases outside the gene matches: 13. Germline V gives CDR1 DFQATT, CDR2 SNEGSKA (reference sequence). This CDR3 has 15 residues. CDR3 region: CSGLGVTSGVDEQFF. The CDR3 region has the DNA TGCAGTGGTTTGGGGGTGACTAGCGGGGTGGATGAGCAGTTCTTC.

With regard to this clonotype: A much larger clone differs by one base, so this may be a read error. V and J are TRBV7-2 and TRBJ2-3; TRBD2 matches 7 bases. The CDR3 contains 17 residues. Germline V gene lookup returns CDR1 SGHTA and CDR2 FQGNSA. As DNA, the CDR3 is TGTGCCAGCAGCTTAGCGCGAACTGCGACTAGCACAGATGCGCAGTATTTT. This translates into CASSLARTATSTDAQYF.

The V and J genes are TRBV6-6 and TRBJ1-2; no clear D gene. In germline, CDR1 is MNHNY, CDR2 SVGAGI (reference sequence). The CDR3 has 14 amino acids. V shed 7 bases and J shed 4 bases, with 16 bases lying between them. CDR3 bases: TGTGCCAGCATCGGAGGGAACAGACGCTATGGCTACACCTTC. It codes for CASIGGNRRYGYTF.

The chain combines TRBV7-9 with TRBJ2-1; 12 bases are a match to TRBD2. From germline, CDR1 is SEHNR and CDR2 FQNEAQ (reference sequence). J lost 10 bases, V lost 10 bases, and 14 bases had no gene match. This CDR3 has 15 residues. CDR3 nucleotide sequence: TGTGCCACTTCCCAGACTAGCGGGGGAGCCTTGGAGCAGTTCTTC. Amino acids: CATSQTSGGALEQFF. The full variable domain, its missing parts supplied by reference TRBV7-9 and TRBJ2-1, is DTGVSQNPRHKITKRGQNVTFRCDPISEHNRLYWYRQTLGQGPEFLTYFQNEAQLEKSRLLSDRFSAERPKGSFSTLEIQRTEQGDSAMYLCATSQTSGGALEQFFGPGTRLTVL.

This clonotype was picked up a small number of times. This chain connects TRBV7-9 to TRBJ2-1; D not certain. The germline V and J ends were trimmed by 1 base and 6 bases, with 10 bases remaining between them. Germline V gene lookup returns CDR1 SEHNR and CDR2 FQNEAQ (reference sequence). This CDR3 spans 14 amino acids. The CDR3 DNA reads as TGTGCCAGCAGCTTAGAGGTAAAAGGCAATGAGCAGTTCTTC. It specifies CASSLEVKGNEQFF.

The sample holds a few counts of this clonotype. This sequence joins TRBV6-6 and TRBJ2-4; D is undetermined. The end of the DNA aligns better with TRBJ2-7, so the J call may be wrong. CDR1 MNHNY and CDR2 SVGAGI come from the germline V gene (reference sequence). The CDR3 spans 13 residues. The CDR3 loop reads CASRSNDYYEQYF. CDR3 bases: TGTGCCAGTAGATCGAACGATTACTACGAGCAGTACTTC.

The rearrangement links TRBV27 to TRBJ1-5; D is ambiguous. Germline V CDR1 and CDR2: MNHEY, SMNVEV (reference sequence). The CDR3 runs 13 residues. The germline V and J ends were trimmed by 7 bases and 6 bases, with 13 bases remaining between them. CDR3 bases: TGTGCCAGCAAAGCAGGTGCCACTCAGCCCCAGCATTTT. Residues: CASKAGATQPQHF.

This clonotype showed up just a few times. This chain links TRBV7-9 with TRBJ2-4, with 13 bases aligning to TRBD2. After removal of 5 bases from V and 0 bases from J, the junction contained 10 bases not matched to a gene. The length of the CDR3 is 19 residues. Germline-derived CDR1 and CDR2 are SEHNR and FQNEAQ (reference sequence). The CDR3 nucleotides are TGTGCCAGCAGCCCGCCGGGACTAGCGGGGACTTTAGCCAAAAACATTCAGTACTTC. This codes for CASSPPGLAGTLAKNIQYF. Complete variable domain (other parts from reference TRBV7-9 and TRBJ2-4): DTGVSQNPRHKITKRGQNVTFRCDPISEHNRLYWYRQTLGQGPEFLTYFQNEAQLEKSRLLSDRFSAERPKGSFSTLEIQRTEQGDSAMYLCASSPPGLAGTLAKNIQYFGAGTRLSVL.

This clonotype was seen a handful of times. The chain couples TRBV28 to TRBJ1-2, with 7 bases identical to TRBD1. This CDR3 has 16 residues. Trimming took 0 bases from V and 2 from J; bases not matched to a gene: 6. CDR1 and CDR2 from the germline V gene are MDHEN and SYDVKM. The CDR3 bases are TGTGCCAGCAGTTTATGGGCCGGGACAGAAAACTATGGCTACACCTTC. Its protein is CASSLWAGTENYGYTF.

This clonotype appeared a few times. The V and J genes are TRBV6-2 or TRBV6-3 and TRBJ2-3, with a possible D match to TRBD2 (6 bases). CDR3 length: 15 residues. Trimming cost V 2 bases and J 2 bases, with 11 bases left between them. Germline values: CDR1 MNHEY, CDR2 SVGEGT. The CDR3 DNA reads as TGTGCCAGCAGTTACGTGGGGGGATCCACAGATACGCAGTATTTT. This sequence encodes CASSYVGGSTDTQYF.

Ten or more counts support this clonotype. The chain employs TRBV10-3 and TRBJ2-7; 8 bases agree with TRBD1. The V segment lost 6 bases and the J segment 0 bases; nucleotides outside the gene matches: 4. The CDR3 is 14 residues long. CDR1 is ENHRY and CDR2 is SYGVKD in the germline V gene. This chain's CDR3 is CAIRGTGSSYEQYF. CDR3 nucleotide sequence: TGTGCCATCAGAGGGACAGGCAGCTCCTACGAGCAGTACTTC.

The chain combines TRBV29-1 with TRBJ2-3; 9 positions match TRBD1. V trimming: 8 bases; J trimming: 4 bases; junction bases outside the gene matches: 4. Germline CDR1 SQVTM, CDR2 ANQGSEA. The CDR3 has 12 amino acids. CDR3 loop: CSSDRGADTQYF. In DNA, the CDR3 is TGCAGCTCGGACAGGGGAGCAGATACGCAGTATTTT.

The chain links TRBV5-1 to TRBJ2-1; weak D call: TRBD2 (5 bases). Deletions cut 0 bases from V and 1 base from J, with 14 bases between. In germline, CDR1 is SGHRS, CDR2 YFSETQ. The CDR3 is made up of 17 amino acids. CDR3 region: CASSLASAGRSYNEQFF. In DNA, the CDR3 is TGCGCCAGCAGCTTGGCCTCGGCGGGTCGATCCTACAATGAGCAGTTCTTC. Full variable domain (missing parts from reference TRBV5-1 and TRBJ2-1): KAGVTQTPRYLIKTRGQQVTLSCSPISGHRSVSWYQQTPGQGLQFLFEYFSETQRNKGNFPGRFSGRQFSNSRSEMNVSTLELGDSALYLCASSLASAGRSYNEQFFGPGTRLTVL.

This clonotype was counted between two and nine times. The chain links TRBV9 to TRBJ1-2, with D uncertain. Per the germline V gene, CDR1 is SGDLS and CDR2 is YYNGEE. CDR3 length: 13 residues. Between the trimmed V and J ends, which lost 3 bases and 0 bases, there was a span of 6 bases. In DNA, the CDR3 is TGTGCCAGCAGCGATAGGCCTAACTATGGCTACACCTTC. Its translation: CASSDRPNYGYTF.

The V call is TRBV20-1, the J call TRBJ1-2; TRBD1 matches 9 bases. The CDR3 runs 14 residues. Unmatched junction bases numbered 9, after V lost 3 bases and J lost 7 bases. Looked up from germline, CDR1 is DFQATT and CDR2 is SNEGSKA (reference sequence). The CDR3 coding sequence is TGCAGTGCTAGGAGGGACAGGGCTCTGGGTGGCTACACCTTC. Translating gives CSARRDRALGGYTF.

The V and J genes are TRBV6-6 and TRBJ2-5, with TRBD2 matching 9 bases. The end of the DNA is better explained by TRBJ2-7, so the J call may be wrong. This CDR3 region has 16 residues. The germline V gene has CDR1 MNHNY and CDR2 SVGAGI (reference sequence). In DNA, the CDR3 is TGTGCCAGCAGCGGTCGGCGGGGGGGTACCGACTACGAGCAGTACTTC. This gives the protein CASSGRRGGTDYEQYF.

This chain connects TRBV27 to TRBJ2-1, with TRBD2 matching over 10 bases. J gave up 9 bases and V 4 bases, and 9 bases lay outside the gene matches. Germline V gene data show CDR1 as MNHEY and CDR2 as SMNVEV (reference sequence). The CDR3 consists of 15 residues. The CDR3 bases are TGTGCCAGCAGTTATAAGCGGGGGGGTCTTTTTGAGCAGTTCTTC. It translates to CASSYKRGGLFEQFF.

About this clonotype: Given a much more abundant clone one base away, this may be a read error. The J gene is TRBJ2-1, the V gene TRBV7-2; 8 nucleotides align to TRBD2. Germline V gene lookup returns CDR1 SGHTA and CDR2 FQGNSA. V was clipped by 0 bases and J by 10 bases; unmatched bases: 11. The CDR3 covers 16 residues. CDR3 nucleotides: TGTGCCAGCAGCTTAGCGCATGCGGGGGGAATTTACGAGCAGTTCTTC. Its translation is CASSLAHAGGIYEQFF.

V gene TRBV11-2 combines with J gene TRBJ2-3; TRBD1 might be the D (5 bases). The CDR3 length is 14 residues. Trimming left V 1 base short and J 6 bases short, with 11 bases between. From germline, CDR1 is SGHAT and CDR2 FQNNGV. The CDR3 sequence is CASSLAWGLDTQYF. CDR3 in DNA: TGTGCCAGCAGCTTAGCGTGGGGCTTGGATACGCAGTATTTT.

The sample holds many counts of this clonotype. The chain couples TRBV29-1 to TRBJ1-2; D not certain. This CDR3 contains 10 residues. CDR1 SQVTM and CDR2 ANQGSEA come from the germline V gene. The V end lost 3 bases, the J end lost 5 bases, and 4 bases lay between the germline ends. CDR3 loop: CSVETYGYTF. The DNA of the CDR3 is TGCAGCGTTGAGACATATGGCTACACCTTC.

The chain has TRBV4-1 and TRBJ2-1; D unresolved. Germline V gene lookup returns CDR1 MGHRA and CDR2 YSYEKL. This CDR3 contains 15 residues. Between the trimmed V and J ends, which lost 0 bases and 2 bases, there was a span of 8 bases. Written as DNA, the CDR3 is TGCGCCAGCAGCCAAGAACATTTGCCCTACAATGAGCAGTTCTTC. The encoded protein is CASSQEHLPYNEQFF.

This chain joins TRBV13 and TRBJ2-1; 8 bases line up with TRBD2. Trimming removed 8 bases from V and 7 bases from J; junction bases left unmatched: 4. Germline CDR1 and CDR2: PRHDT and FYEKMQ (reference sequence). This CDR3 region has 12 residues. The CDR3: CASAGGSNEQFF. The CDR3 DNA reads TGTGCCAGCGCGGGGGGTTCAAATGAGCAGTTCTTC.

The CDR3 protein is CASSSMADNEQFF. The CDR3 DNA sequence: TGTGCCAGCAGTTCCATGGCCGACAATGAGCAGTTCTTC. The rearrangement joins TRBV7-2 to TRBJ2-1, with D unresolved. The CDR3 is made up of 13 amino acids. V dropped 6 bases and J dropped 5 bases, with 11 bases sitting between them. Per germline, CDR1 SGHTA and CDR2 FQGNSA.

The rearrangement joins TRBV12-5 to TRBJ2-7, with 7 bases lining up with TRBD2. The CDR3 is made up of 13 amino acids. V was pared by 6 bases and J by 3 bases, with 5 bases of the junction left unmatched. CDR1 and CDR2 from the germline V gene are LGHNT and FRNRAP. The chain's CDR3 is CASGRGDRYEQYF. Here the CDR3 DNA reads TGTGCTAGTGGCCGGGGGGACCGCTACGAGCAGTACTTC.

In regard to this clonotype: This CDR3 fails to terminate in the conserved phenylalanine or tryptophan, so it likely reflects a read error. This chain uses TRBV7-9 with TRBJ2-4, with TRBD2 as a possible D gene (5 bases). The tail of the sequence fits TRBJ2-7 better, so the J call may be wrong. This CDR3 comprises 14 residues. Germline-derived CDR1 and CDR2 are SEHNR and FQNEAQ (reference sequence). The CDR3 protein is CASSLGTGNYEQYC. Written as DNA, the CDR3 is TGTGCCAGCAGCTTAGGGACCGGGAACTACGAGCAGTACTGC.

This clonotype was picked up a small number of times. The junction shows a germline mismatch at one end, possibly a read error. The J gene is TRBJ1-1, the V gene TRBV7-2; D is unclear. Germline lookup yields CDR1 SGHTA and CDR2 FQGNSA. CDR3 size: 12 residues. The CDR3 protein is CASSPLVAEAFF. In DNA, the CDR3 is TGTGCCAGCAGCCCACTGGTGGCTGAAGCTTTTTTT.